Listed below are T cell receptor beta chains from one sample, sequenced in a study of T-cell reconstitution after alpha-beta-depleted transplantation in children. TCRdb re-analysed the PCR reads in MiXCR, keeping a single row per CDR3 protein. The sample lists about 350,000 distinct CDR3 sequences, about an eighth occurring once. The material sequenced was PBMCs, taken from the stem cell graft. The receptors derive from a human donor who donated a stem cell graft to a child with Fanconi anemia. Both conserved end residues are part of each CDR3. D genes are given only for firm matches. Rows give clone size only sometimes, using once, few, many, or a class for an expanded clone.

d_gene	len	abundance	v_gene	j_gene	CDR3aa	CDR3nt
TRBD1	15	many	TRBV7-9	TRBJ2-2	CASSPGQGSTGELFF	TGTGCCAGCAGCCCAGGACAGGGTAGCACCGGGGAGCTGTTTTTT
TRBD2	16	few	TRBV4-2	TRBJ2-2	CASSPRDSGGTGELFF	TGTGCCAGCAGTCCCCGGGATAGCGGGGGAACCGGGGAGCTGTTTTTT
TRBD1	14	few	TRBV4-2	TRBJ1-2	CASSQDLGQTGYTF	TGTGCCAGCAGCCAAGATTTGGGACAGACGGGCTACACCTTC
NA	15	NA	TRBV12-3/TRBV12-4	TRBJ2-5	CASTLGPGEQETQYF	TGTGCCAGCACATTGGGACCGGGGGAACAAGAGACCCAGTACTTC
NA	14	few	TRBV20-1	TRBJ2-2	CSANPPTNTGELFF	TGCAGTGCTAATCCACCTACGAACACCGGGGAGCTGTTTTTT
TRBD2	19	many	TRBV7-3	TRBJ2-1	CASSLYMTRTRAAYNEQFF	TGTGCCAGCAGCTTATATATGACTAGGACTAGAGCGGCCTACAATGAGCAGTTCTTC
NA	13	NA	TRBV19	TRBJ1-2	CASSTPRSMGDTF	TGTGCCAGTAGTACTCCGCGCTCTATGGGTGACACCTTC
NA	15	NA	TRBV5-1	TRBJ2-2	CASSSGLSSTGELFF	TGCGCCAGCAGCTCCGGACTGTCGTCCACCGGGGAGCTGTTTTTT
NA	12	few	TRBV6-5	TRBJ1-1	CASTRIDTEAFF	TGTGCCAGCACTCGGATCGACACTGAAGCTTTCTTT
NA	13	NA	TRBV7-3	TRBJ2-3	CASSLRPGSTQYF	TGTGCCAGCAGCTTACGCCCGGGAAGTACGCAGTATTTT
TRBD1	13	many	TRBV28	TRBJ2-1	CASAGQGKGEQFF	TGTGCCAGCGCGGGACAGGGGAAAGGGGAGCAGTTCTTC
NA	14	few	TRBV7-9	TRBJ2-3	CASSVEGNTDTQYF	TGTGCCAGCAGCGTTGAAGGGAACACAGATACGCAGTATTTT
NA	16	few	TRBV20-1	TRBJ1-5	CSASNPGTAGNQPQHF	TGCAGTGCTTCGAACCCCGGGACGGCTGGCAATCAGCCCCAGCATTTT
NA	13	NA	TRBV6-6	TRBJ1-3	CASSLGDRNTIYF	TGTGCCAGCAGCCTCGGAGACCGAAACACCATATATTTT
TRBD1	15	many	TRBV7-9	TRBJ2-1	CASSLQGAQVNEQFF	TGTGCCAGCAGCTTGCAGGGGGCGCAGGTTAATGAGCAGTTCTTC
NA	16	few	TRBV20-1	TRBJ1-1	CSARDVTGSGNTEAFF	TGCAGTGCTAGAGATGTGACGGGGTCGGGGAACACTGAAGCTTTCTTT
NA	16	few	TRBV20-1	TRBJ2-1	CSVILQGSTSYNEQFF	TGCAGTGTTATTCTACAGGGATCTACCTCCTACAATGAGCAGTTCTTC
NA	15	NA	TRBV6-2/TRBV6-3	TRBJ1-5	CASSSLGGLSQPQHF	TGTGCCAGCAGCTCTTTGGGGGGCTTAAGTCAGCCCCAGCATTTT
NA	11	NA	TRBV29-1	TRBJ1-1	CSVEDYFQAFF	TGCAGCGTTGAAGATTACTTTCAAGCTTTCTTT
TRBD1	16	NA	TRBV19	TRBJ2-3	CASSKEPGGARDTQYF	TGTGCCAGTAGTAAGGAACCAGGGGGCGCGAGAGATACGCAGTATTTT
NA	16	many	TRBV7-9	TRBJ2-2	CASQPPGSSDTGELFF	TGTGCCAGCCAACCGCCAGGGTCCTCGGACACCGGGGAGCTGTTTTTT
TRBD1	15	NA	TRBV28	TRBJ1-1	CASSLGGTENTEAFF	TGTGCCAGCAGCCTTGGAGGGACAGAGAACACTGAAGCTTTCTTT